This T cell receptor beta chain originates from a study of cytomegalovirus exposure and HLA in healthy donors. The CDR3 is 15 residues long. V was pared by 0 bases and J by 1 base, with 10 bases between. The V gene's germline CDR1 is SGHDT and CDR2 YYEEEE. Primers included in the PCR were 60 Vbeta and 13 Jbeta primers. Sequenced by immunoSEQ multiplex PCR; TCRdb stores in-frame clones only, minus some. The sample holds over 200,000 clones, roughly 82% seen once. Input material: PBMCs. This chain links TRBV5-6 with TRBJ1-2; TRBD1 is a possible D gene (5 bases). This TCR was recovered from a woman aged 40-49 years in good health and CMV-seropositive. For the CDR3, the DNA is TGTGCCAGCAGCTTGGTTTCAGGGATTAACTATGGCTACACCTTC. Translated, it gives CASSLVSGINYGYTF. The variable domain in full, with the rest retrieved from reference TRBV5-6 and TRBJ1-2, is DAGVTQSPTHLIKTRGQQVTLRCSPKSGHDTVSWYQQALGQGPQFIFQYYEEEERQRGNFPDRFSGHQFPNYSSELNVNALLLGDSALYLCASSLVSGINYGYTFGSGTRLTVV.